The rows below give T cell receptor beta chains drawn from one sample of a study of CD8 T cells in Susac syndrome. A single record per CDR3 protein comes from TCRdb applying MiXCR to the immunoSEQ multiplex PCR reads. The data contain about 200,000 distinct CDR3 sequences, around 95% of them singletons. The sample consisted of CD4+ T cells from PBMCs. These receptors were obtained from a human donor in good health. The CDR3 runs from the conserved cysteine through the conserved F or W. A D gene is named only where the DNA matches it firmly. Size values are once, few and many counts, or a class for expanded clones, and some rows have none.

-	-	TRBJ1-1	TRBV12-3/TRBV12-4	TGTGCCAGTACAGGGCTGAGGAGGGACACTGAAGCTTTCTTT	CASTGLRRDTEAFF
-	-	TRBJ1-2	TRBV30	TGTGCCTGGAGTGTAGTGCTTAACTATGGCTACACCTTC	CAWSVVLNYGYTF
-	TRBD1	TRBJ1-1	TRBV3-1	TGTGCCAGCAGCCGACAGGGGATGGGCACTGAAGCTTTCTTT	CASSRQGMGTEAFF
-	-	TRBJ1-1	TRBV30	TGTGCCTGGAGTGTTACAGGGACGGACACTGAAGCTTTCTTT	CAWSVTGTDTEAFF
-	TRBD2	TRBJ2-1	TRBV14	TGTGCCAGCAGCCTCGGACTAGCGATAGGGGAGCAGTTCTTC	CASSLGLAIGEQFF
-	TRBD1	TRBJ1-1	TRBV20-1	TGCAGTGCCGGGGGACAGGGACCACCTGAAGCTTTCTTT	CSAGGQGPPEAFF
-	-	TRBJ1-1	TRBV20-1	TGCAGTGCTTGGAAGACGAACACTGAAGCTTTCTTT	CSAWKTNTEAFF
-	-	TRBJ2-4	TRBV29-1	TGCAGCGCTACTACTTTCCTAGCCAAAAACATTCAGTACTTC	CSATTFLAKNIQYF
-	-	TRBJ2-1	TRBV5-1	TGCGCCAGCAGCTTTAGCGGAAACTTTTACAATGAGCAGTTCTTC	CASSFSGNFYNEQFF
-	-	TRBJ2-3	TRBV20-1	TGCAGTGCTCCACCGCCCGGGGGCACAGATACGCAGTATTTT	CSAPPPGGTDTQYF
once	-	TRBJ2-1	TRBV25-1	TGTGCCACCCTGACCAGTCGGGGGCCGGGGGATGAGCAGTTCTTC	CATLTSRGPGDEQFF
-	-	TRBJ1-4	TRBV5-1	TGCGCCAGCAGCTTGAGTCCGGACCCGAGGGAAAAACTGTTTTTT	CASSLSPDPREKLFF
-	TRBD1	TRBJ1-2	TRBV27	TGTGCCAGCAGTACAGGGGACCGCGGCTACACCTTC	CASSTGDRGYTF
-	-	TRBJ2-2	TRBV12-3/TRBV12-4	TGTGCCAGCAGTCGACCAGGGTCCGGGGAGCTGTTTTTT	CASSRPGSGELFF
-	-	TRBJ2-7	TRBV12-3/TRBV12-4	TGTGCCAGCAGTTTAACGGCAGGTTACGAGCAGTACTTC	CASSLTAGYEQYF
-	-	TRBJ2-2	TRBV3-1	TGTGCCAGCAGCCAAGATAGTGGAGCCGGGGAGCTGTTTTTT	CASSQDSGAGELFF